This is a list of T cell receptor beta chains from one sample in a study of CD8 T cells in ankylosing spondylitis. In TCRdb, the 5' RACE reads were re-called with MiXCR into one record per CDR3 protein. The table lists approximately 550,000 distinct CDR3 sequences, roughly 12% of them singletons. Sequencing input: blood, either unsorted or a sorted T cell fraction (not recorded which). The receptor source for this set is a male donor with ankylosing spondylitis. Both conserved end residues are part of each CDR3. A D gene is named only where the DNA matches it firmly.

TRBJ2-7,TRBV29-1,.,CSVVGGASDYNYEQYF
TRBJ2-1,TRBV5-1,TRBD2,CASSPLGGRAGSSFF
TRBJ2-1,TRBV11-2,TRBD2,CASSTQTSGAYNEQFF
TRBJ2-1,TRBV7-9,.,CASSLSIAESSYNEQFF
TRBJ1-2,TRBV9,TRBD1,CASSPGRDRAHPKYGYTF
TRBJ2-6,TRBV7-8,.,CASSPYQDYISGANVLTF
TRBJ2-3,TRBV28,TRBD1,CASSLSTGYADTQYF
TRBJ1-1,TRBV29-1,.,CSVRDGPNTEAFF
TRBJ2-3,TRBV29-1,.,CSVGAPDTQYF
TRBJ2-7,TRBV5-1,TRBD1,CASSPGQSWDEQYF
TRBJ2-1,TRBV12-3/TRBV12-4,TRBD1,CASNPTGTGYNEQFF
TRBJ1-1,TRBV18,TRBD1,CASSPGQGTEAFF
TRBJ2-1,TRBV6-2/TRBV6-3,.,CASRDRGNEQFF
TRBJ1-4,TRBV6-1,.,CASRILWTAEKLFF
TRBJ2-7,TRBV7-2,TRBD2,CASSPSGKSSYEQYF
TRBJ2-5,TRBV12-3/TRBV12-4,.,CASSFGAGVETQYF
TRBJ1-5,TRBV24-1,TRBD1,CATSDTGQGNQPQHF
TRBJ2-5,TRBV14,.,CASSQSSGGQTQYF
TRBJ2-7,TRBV7-8,.,CASSPIPLGQGSYEQYF
TRBJ1-1,TRBV12-3/TRBV12-4,TRBD1,CASTLYRDRGHTEAFF
TRBJ1-5,TRBV12-3/TRBV12-4,TRBD1,CASQGGAHQPQHF
TRBJ2-7,TRBV6-1,.,CASTKVSNEQYF
TRBJ2-5,TRBV4-1,TRBD2,CASSQASGRGETQYF
TRBJ1-3,TRBV29-1,.,CSVEPGATSSGNTIYF
TRBJ1-1,TRBV11-2,.,CASSQRPVGTEAFF
TRBJ2-7,TRBV30,.,CAWSVDVFRGEQYF
TRBJ2-7,TRBV29-1,.,CSVEAAVGYEQYF
TRBJ2-2,TRBV5-5,.,CASTLETGWPGELFF
TRBJ2-1,TRBV11-1,TRBD2,CASSRTGRAYNEQFF
TRBJ2-5,TRBV20-1,TRBD1,CSALPGQGKVGETQYF
TRBJ1-1,TRBV14,.,CASSQSASGTEAFF
TRBJ2-2,TRBV2,.,CASSEAPPFF
TRBJ2-5,TRBV4-1,.,CASSQVGASANQETQYF
TRBJ2-2,TRBV11-2,.,CASSLDPLSTGELFF
TRBJ2-2,TRBV6-1,.,CATALMGANTGELFF
TRBJ2-1,TRBV5-5,TRBD1,CASSLAGQVMQFF
TRBJ2-5,TRBV5-6,.,CASSLVDSGETQYF
TRBJ2-3,TRBV5-1,.,CASTNPDTDTQYF
TRBJ1-2,TRBV20-1,.,CSASVSGFGYGYTF
TRBJ1-4,TRBV29-1,.,CSVEVNPGEKLFF
TRBJ1-3,TRBV3-1,.,CASSPVGAVGNTIYF
TRBJ2-3,TRBV10-1,.,CATAGSGTTDTQYF
TRBJ1-1,TRBV12-5,TRBD1,CASGLLPPDRGTEAFF